What follows are 28 T cell receptor beta chains derived from one specimen sequenced in a study of cytomegalovirus exposure and HLA in healthy donors. The PCR had 60 Vbeta and 13 Jbeta primers. The data were produced by immunoSEQ multiplex PCR, yet TCRdb's version contains in-frame clones alone and is incomplete. The table has about 130,000 clones, approximately 80% seen once; the top ten hold 8.9%. The sequencing input was PBMCs. These receptors all come from a man aged 30-40 years in good health and CMV-seropositive.

The rearrangement joins TRBV9 to TRBJ2-7; weak D call: TRBD1 (5 bases). The germline V gene has CDR1 SGDLS and CDR2 YYNGEE. The CDR3 contains 12 residues. The V end was cut by 4 bases, the J end by 4 bases, with 9 bases between. CDR3 amino acids: CASSFSGYEQYF. For the CDR3, the DNA is TGTGCCAGCAGCTTTTCAGGGTACGAGCAGTACTTC.

The chain joins TRBV5-6 to TRBJ2-3; D uncertain. This CDR3 is built from 13 residues. Germline CDR1 and CDR2: SGHDT and YYEEEE. The germline V and J ends were trimmed by 5 bases and 0 bases, with 7 bases remaining between them. CDR3 nucleotide sequence: TGTGCCAGCAGACCCAGGAGCACAGATACGCAGTATTTT. Protein product: CASRPRSTDTQYF.

The chain recombines TRBV6-1 with TRBJ2-7, with no clear D. The CDR3 extends over 13 amino acids. The V end was cut by 1 base, the J end by 5 bases, with 9 bases between. Germline-derived CDR1 and CDR2 are MNHNS and SASEGT. CDR3 DNA: TGTGCCAGCAGTGAAGATTTCAGGCACGAGCAGTACTTC. This codes for CASSEDFRHEQYF.

This clone was seen once. This chain uses TRBV10-2 with TRBJ2-7, with 8 bases lining up with TRBD2. V trimming: 5 bases; J trimming: 3 bases; junction bases outside the gene matches: 6. Looked up from germline, CDR1 is WSHSY and CDR2 is SAAADI. CDR3 length equals 14 residues. The CDR3, as DNA: TGCGCCAGCAGTCTGGCGGGGGGTGTCTACGAGCAGTACTTC. It translates to CASSLAGGVYEQYF.

There are a few counts of this clone. This chain connects TRBV5-6 to TRBJ1-1, with D perhaps matching TRBD1 (6 bases). This CDR3 contains 15 residues. The germline CDR1 and CDR2 sequences are SGHDT and YYEEEE. Trimming pared 9 bases from V and 0 bases from J, leaving 18 bases between. Written as DNA, the CDR3 is TGTGCCACGCGCCAGGGGCCCCAAATGAACACTGAAGCTTTCTTT. It encodes CATRQGPQMNTEAFF.

The rearrangement uses TRBV7-2 and TRBJ1-6; D is uncertain. CDR3 length: 15 amino acids. Germline CDR1 and CDR2: SGHTA and FQGNSA. The V gene lost 5 bases and the J gene lost 6 bases, with 14 bases spanning the gap. CDR3 nucleotides: TGTGCCAGCAGCCCGAGGATAGGTGGTAATTCACCCCTCCACTTT. Translated: CASSPRIGGNSPLHF.

The J gene is TRBJ2-5, the V gene TRBV6-5; unclear D gene. V lost 1 base to trimming and J lost 0 bases, with 6 bases between them. The length of the CDR3 is 14 residues. Germline assignment: CDR1 MNHEY and CDR2 SVGAGI. Here the CDR3 reads CASSYLSDQETQYF. In DNA, the CDR3 is TGTGCCAGCAGTTACTTGTCAGACCAAGAGACCCAGTACTTC.

This clone was detected only a few times. V gene TRBV6-5 combines with J gene TRBJ1-6; the D is unclear. The ends were cut back, 0 bases at V and 5 bases at J, with 8 bases in the middle. The CDR3 covers 15 residues. Germline lookup yields CDR1 MNHEY and CDR2 SVGAGI. The CDR3 nucleotides are TGTGCCAGCAGTTACTCGATAGATCATAATTCACCCCTCCACTTT. Translating gives CASSYSIDHNSPLHF.

This chain uses TRBV29-1 with TRBJ1-2; D is perhaps TRBD1 (6 bases). Germline CDR1 SQVTM, CDR2 ANQGSEA. This CDR3 has 12 residues. V lost 2 bases to trimming and J lost 10 bases, with 14 bases between them. The CDR3 is CSVEWDGGHYTF. CDR3 coding DNA: TGCAGCGTTGAATGGGACGGGGGGCACTACACCTTC.

This chain connects TRBV4-2 to TRBJ2-7, with 8 bases fitting TRBD2. The ends lost 1 base at V and 3 bases at J; junction bases unmatched: 8. This CDR3 is built from 16 residues. Germline values: CDR1 LGHNA, CDR2 YNFKEQ. CDR3 residues: CASSQGLGTSGYEQYF. The CDR3 bases are TGTGCCAGCAGCCAAGGGCTCGGGACTAGTGGCTACGAGCAGTACTTC.

The genes are TRBV7-3 and TRBJ2-3; 11 positions agree with TRBD2. Losses at the gene ends were 5 bases for V and 4 bases for J; bases not matched to a gene: 8. This CDR3 spans 16 amino acids. The germline CDR1 and CDR2 sequences are SGHTA and FQGTGA. For the CDR3, the DNA is TGTGCCAGCAGCAAAAATCTAGCGGGGGGCCCAGATACGCAGTATTTT. Amino acid sequence: CASSKNLAGGPDTQYF.

The V gene is TRBV5-1, the J gene TRBJ1-3; a possible D gene is TRBD1 (5 bases). Germline V gene sequence: CDR1 SGHRS, CDR2 YFSETQ. This CDR3 is 14 amino acids long. Trimming stripped 1 base from V and 4 bases from J, with 9 bases between. As DNA, the CDR3 is TGCGCCAGCAGCTTGCAGGGCGAGGGAAACACCATATATTTT. Amino acid sequence: CASSLQGEGNTIYF. The complete variable domain, with remaining parts taken from reference TRBV5-1 and TRBJ1-3, reads KAGVTQTPRYLIKTRGQQVTLSCSPISGHRSVSWYQQTPGQGLQFLFEYFSETQRNKGNFPGRFSGRQFSNSRSEMNVSTLELGDSALYLCASSLQGEGNTIYFGEGSWLTVV.

In this sample, this clone turned up once. This chain joins TRBV2 and TRBJ2-7; 8 bases fit TRBD1. CDR3 length: 15 residues. The V segment lost 5 bases and the J segment 3 bases; nucleotides outside the gene matches: 9. Per germline, CDR1 SNHLY and CDR2 FYNNEI. CDR3 nucleotide sequence: TGTGCCAGCAGTCGAACCGGGACAGGAGACTACGAGCAGTACTTC. The encoded protein is CASSRTGTGDYEQYF.

The chain couples TRBV6-5 to TRBJ1-2; 8 nucleotides agree with TRBD1. Germline V CDR1 and CDR2: MNHEY, SVGAGI. V shed 6 bases, J shed 4 bases, and the junction held 7 bases outside the gene matches. The CDR3 is made up of 14 amino acids. CDR3 sequence (DNA): TGTGCCAGCAGGGTCGGACAGGGTGGCTATGGCTACACCTTC. Its protein product is CASRVGQGGYGYTF.

The genes are TRBV13 and TRBJ2-1; 8 nucleotides align to TRBD1. Trimming took 4 bases from V and 2 from J; bases not matched to a gene: 10. CDR3 length equals 17 residues. Germline V lookup: CDR1 PRHDT, CDR2 FYEKMQ (reference sequence). Here the CDR3 reads CASSSPSRTGTYNEQFF. The CDR3, as DNA: TGTGCCAGCAGCTCCCCTTCGAGGACAGGGACCTACAATGAGCAGTTCTTC.

The chain employs TRBV7-8 and TRBJ2-6, with a tentative D call TRBD2 (6 bases). Per the germline V gene, CDR1 is SGHVS and CDR2 is FQNEAQ. CDR3 length: 18 amino acids. Trimming removed 1 base from V and 1 base from J, with 14 bases in between. CDR3 DNA sequence: TGTGCCAGCAGCTTAGAGGGTCGGGGGAGGTCTGGGGCCAACGTCCTGACTTTC. Its protein is CASSLEGRGRSGANVLTF.

The chain combines TRBV7-9 with TRBJ2-5; the D gene is possibly TRBD1 (5 bases). CDR1 is SEHNR, CDR2 FQNEAQ, per germline (reference sequence). V was shortened by 6 bases and J by 2 bases, with 10 bases between the two germline ends. There are 13 residues in the CDR3. In DNA form, the CDR3 reads TGTGCCAGCAGTCTCCAGGGTCAAGAGACCCAGTACTTC. Protein sequence: CASSLQGQETQYF.

The rearrangement joins TRBV19 to TRBJ2-3, with D hard to call. Deletions cut 3 bases from V and 0 bases from J, with 7 bases between. This CDR3 region has 14 residues. Germline loops: CDR1 LNHDA, CDR2 SQIVND (reference sequence). Here the CDR3 DNA reads TGTGCCAGTAGTATCCGTGGCAGCACAGATACGCAGTATTTT. Translation gives CASSIRGSTDTQYF.

V usage is TRBV27 and J usage is TRBJ2-1, with 9 nucleotides matching TRBD1. With V trimmed by 0 bases and J by 6 bases, 6 bases remained unmatched. CDR1 and CDR2 (germline): MNHEY, SMNVEV (reference sequence). The CDR3 length is 16 residues. The CDR3 DNA follows: TGTGCCAGCAGTTTATCTCCACAGGGGGCGCGCAATGAGCAGTTCTTC. As protein: CASSLSPQGARNEQFF.

The V and J genes are TRBV4-1 and TRBJ2-3; TRBD1 matches at 8 bases. V gave up 4 bases and J gave up 6 bases; unmatched junction bases: 6. Germline V gene data show CDR1 as MGHRA and CDR2 as YSYEKL. CDR3 length: 14 residues. The DNA for the CDR3 is TGCGCCAGCAGCCCCCGGACAGGGCCCGATACGCAGTATTTT. Its translation is CASSPRTGPDTQYF.

The chain's CDR3 is CASSFIALTGENEKLFF. The DNA for the CDR3 is TGTGCCAGCAGCTTTATAGCCCTTACAGGGGAGAATGAAAAACTGTTTTTT. V is TRBV7-9 and J is TRBJ1-4; 7 nucleotides align to TRBD1. The CDR3 is made up of 17 amino acids. The V gene's germline CDR1 is SEHNR and CDR2 FQNEAQ (reference sequence). The trim removed 3 bases at V and 5 bases at J, leaving 12 bases unmatched.

The chain is built from TRBV7-2 and TRBJ2-4, with 10 bases that match TRBD1. The V gene end was trimmed by 1 base and the J gene end by 12 bases; junction bases not matched to a gene: 6. The CDR3 has 14 residues. The germline gives CDR1 SGHTA, CDR2 FQGNSA. This CDR3 reads CASSLGDRGTSQYF. In DNA, the CDR3 is TGTGCCAGCAGCTTAGGGGACAGGGGTACCAGTCAGTACTTC.

The rearrangement joins TRBV27 to TRBJ2-5, with TRBD1 matching 9 bases. Germline CDR1 reads MNHEY; CDR2 reads SMNVEV (reference sequence). Trimming at V came to 3 bases and at J to 4 bases, leaving 9 bases not matched to a gene. The CDR3 consists of 16 residues. DNA for the CDR3: TGTGCCAGCAGTTTTGCGACAGGGGGTCTGGGAGAGACCCAGTACTTC. As protein: CASSFATGGLGETQYF.

This chain links TRBV14 with TRBJ1-4, with a weak D call TRBD1 (6 bases). Germline V CDR1 and CDR2: SGHDN, FVKESK. The CDR3 is made up of 14 amino acids. Deletions cut 4 bases from V and 6 bases from J, with 12 bases between. The CDR3 spells CASSRQDAYEKLFF. The CDR3 DNA reads TGTGCCAGCAGCCGACAGGACGCTTATGAAAAACTGTTTTTT. The entire variable domain, with the rest obtained from reference TRBV14 and TRBJ1-4, is as follows: EAGVTQFPSHSVIEKGQTVTLRCDPISGHDNLYWYRRVMGKEIKFLLHFVKESKQDESGMPNNRFLAERTGGTYSTLKVQPAELEDSGVYFCASSRQDAYEKLFFGSGTQLSVL.

Written as DNA, the CDR3 is TGTGCCTACTGGACACCCGTCTCTGGAAACACCATATATTTT. Translation gives CAYWTPVSGNTIYF. The rearrangement links TRBV30 to TRBJ1-3; perhaps TRBD1 as D (5 bases). CDR3 length: 14 amino acids. The germline V gene encodes CDR1 GTSNPN and CDR2 SVGIG (reference sequence). The V gene lost 7 bases and the J gene lost 0 bases, with 13 bases spanning the gap.

The chain couples TRBV27 to TRBJ2-3; tentatively, D is TRBD1 (5 bases). V gave up 3 bases and J gave up 1 base, with 11 bases separating them. The CDR3 extends over 15 amino acids. Germline V CDR1 and CDR2: MNHEY, SMNVEV (reference sequence). The CDR3 nucleotides read TGTGCCAGCAGTTTTCAGGGCCGGGGCACAGATACGCAGTATTTT. Amino acids: CASSFQGRGTDTQYF.

This clone was recorded only once. The rearrangement links TRBV10-3 to TRBJ1-1, with 7 bases that match TRBD1. Germline V gene sequence: CDR1 ENHRY, CDR2 SYGVKD. Germline trimming cut 7 bases from V and 4 bases from J; bases unmatched to any gene: 3. The CDR3 totals 12 residues. CDR3 loop: CAIKGGGTEAFF. The CDR3 nucleotides read TGTGCCATCAAAGGGGGCGGCACTGAAGCTTTCTTT.

Here the CDR3 DNA reads TGTGCCAGTAGTATACAGGGATTGGGGGCAGGCAGCAATCAGCCCCAGCATTTT. It yields the protein CASSIQGLGAGSNQPQHF. The rearrangement links TRBV19 to TRBJ1-5; TRBD1 might be the D (6 bases). This CDR3 is 18 amino acids long. Germline V CDR1 and CDR2: LNHDA, SQIVND (reference sequence). Trimming removed 2 bases at V and 1 base at J, with 18 bases between.